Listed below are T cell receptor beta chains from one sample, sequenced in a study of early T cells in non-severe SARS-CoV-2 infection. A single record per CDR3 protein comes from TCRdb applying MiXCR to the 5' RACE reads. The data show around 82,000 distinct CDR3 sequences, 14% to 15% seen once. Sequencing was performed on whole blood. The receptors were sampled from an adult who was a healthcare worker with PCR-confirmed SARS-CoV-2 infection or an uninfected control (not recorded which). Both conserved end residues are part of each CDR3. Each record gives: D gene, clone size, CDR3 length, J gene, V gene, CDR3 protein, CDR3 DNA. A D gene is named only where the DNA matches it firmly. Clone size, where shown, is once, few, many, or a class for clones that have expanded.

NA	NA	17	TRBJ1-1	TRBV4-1	CASSQDLGYGMNTEAFF	TGCGCCAGCAGCCAAGATTTGGGGTACGGAATGAACACTGAAGCTTTCTTT
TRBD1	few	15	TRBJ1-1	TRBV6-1	CASRPYDRGITEAFF	TGTGCCAGCAGGCCCTACGACAGGGGGATCACTGAAGCTTTCTTT
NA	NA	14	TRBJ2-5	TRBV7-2	CASSLGGSGETQYF	TGTGCCAGCAGCTTAGGGGGTAGCGGAGAGACCCAGTACTTC
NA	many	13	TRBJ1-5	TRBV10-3	CAINKAADQPQHF	TGTGCCATCAACAAGGCCGCGGATCAGCCCCAGCATTTT
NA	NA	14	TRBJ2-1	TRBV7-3	CASSAPGTDNEQFF	TGTGCCAGCAGCGCTCCCGGGACGGACAATGAGCAGTTCTTC
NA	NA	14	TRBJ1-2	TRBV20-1	CSARVLTDNYGYTF	TGCAGTGCTAGAGTCCTAACAGATAACTATGGCTACACCTTC
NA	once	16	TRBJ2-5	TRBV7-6	CAGSLPYDRAGETQYF	TGTGCCGGCAGCTTACCCTACGACAGGGCGGGGGAGACCCAGTACTTC
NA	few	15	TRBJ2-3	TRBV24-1	CATSDFGRGTDTQYF	TGTGCCACCAGTGATTTTGGCAGGGGAACAGATACGCAGTATTTT
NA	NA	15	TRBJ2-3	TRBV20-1	CSAINTGPSTDTQYF	TGCAGTGCTATCAACACCGGGCCGAGCACAGATACGCAGTATTTT
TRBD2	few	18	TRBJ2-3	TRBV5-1	CASSLVLLAGGLTDTQYF	TGCGCCAGCAGCTTGGTATTACTAGCGGGGGGGCTTACAGATACGCAGTATTTT
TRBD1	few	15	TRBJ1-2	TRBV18	CASSPIPGGDYGYTF	TGTGCCAGCTCACCAATACCAGGGGGGGACTATGGCTACACCTTC
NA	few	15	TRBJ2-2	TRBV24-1	CATSDLGGHTGELFF	TGTGCCACCAGTGATCTGGGGGGCCACACCGGGGAGCTGTTTTTT
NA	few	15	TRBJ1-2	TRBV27	CASSYGGGANYGYTF	TGTGCCAGCAGTTATGGAGGGGGAGCTAACTATGGCTACACCTTC
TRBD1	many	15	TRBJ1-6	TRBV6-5	CASSPDRGENSPLHF	TGTGCCAGCAGTCCCGACAGGGGAGAGAATTCACCCCTCCACTTT
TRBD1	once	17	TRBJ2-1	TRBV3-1	CASSLEEGQGSYNEQFF	TGTGCCAGCAGCCTCGAGGAAGGACAGGGCTCCTACAATGAGCAGTTCTTC
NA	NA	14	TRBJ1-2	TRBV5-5	CASSPRAVSYGYTF	TGTGCCAGCAGCCCGAGGGCCGTCTCCTATGGCTACACCTTC
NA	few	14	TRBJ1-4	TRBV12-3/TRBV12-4	CASSLSGINEKLFF	TGTGCCAGCAGTTTATCCGGAATAAATGAAAAACTGTTTTTT
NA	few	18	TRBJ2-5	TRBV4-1	CASSNRAKRTGGPETQYF	TGCGCCAGCAGCAACCGCGCCAAAAGAACGGGGGGCCCCGAGACCCAGTACTTC
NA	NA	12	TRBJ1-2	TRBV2	CASRMVGDGYTF	TGTGCCAGCAGAATGGTTGGAGATGGCTACACCTTC
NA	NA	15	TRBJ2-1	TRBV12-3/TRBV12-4	CASSFIKSNYNEQFF	TGTGCCAGCAGTTTCATCAAATCCAACTACAATGAGCAGTTCTTC
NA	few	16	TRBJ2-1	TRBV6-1	CASSRTGRISYNEQFF	TGTGCCAGCAGTAGAACAGGGAGAATCTCCTACAATGAGCAGTTCTTC
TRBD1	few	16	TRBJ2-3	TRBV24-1	CATSDPQPGQGDTQYF	TGTGCCACCAGTGACCCCCAGCCGGGACAGGGGGATACGCAGTATTTT
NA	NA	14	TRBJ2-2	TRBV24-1	CATATSQGVRELFF	TGTGCCACCGCGACTTCACAGGGAGTGCGGGAGCTGTTTTTT
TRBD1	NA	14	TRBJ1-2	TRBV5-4	CASSLTGLKVGYTF	TGTGCCAGCAGCCTGACAGGGCTGAAGGTCGGCTACACCTTC
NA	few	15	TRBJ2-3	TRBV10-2	CASSEWGGLTDTQYF	TGCGCCAGCAGTGAGTGGGGGGGCCTGACAGATACGCAGTATTTT
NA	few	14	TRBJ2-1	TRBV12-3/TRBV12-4	CASSLSYPNNEQFF	TGTGCCAGCAGTTTGTCGTATCCAAACAATGAGCAGTTCTTC
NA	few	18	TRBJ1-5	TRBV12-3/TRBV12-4	CASSSVGRVSISNQPQHF	TGTGCCAGCAGTTCGGTGGGCAGAGTATCAATTAGCAATCAGCCCCAGCATTTT
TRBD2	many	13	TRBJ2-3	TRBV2	CASSALGGDTQYF	TGTGCCAGCAGTGCTCTGGGGGGGGATACGCAGTATTTT
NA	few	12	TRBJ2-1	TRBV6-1	CASSVLDNEQFF	TGTGCCAGCAGTGTATTAGACAATGAGCAGTTCTTC
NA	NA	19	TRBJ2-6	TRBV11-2	CASRSFRGRASSGANVLTF	TGTGCCAGCAGATCTTTCAGGGGCCGCGCTAGCTCTGGGGCCAACGTCCTGACTTTC
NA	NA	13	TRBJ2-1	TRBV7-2	CASSSGVYNEQFF	TGTGCCAGCAGCTCCGGTGTATACAATGAGCAGTTCTTC
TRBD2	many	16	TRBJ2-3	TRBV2	CASSHLAGPEVDTQYF	TGTGCCAGCAGTCACCTAGCGGGCCCGGAGGTAGATACGCAGTATTTT
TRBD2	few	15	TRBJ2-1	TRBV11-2	CASSPGIGGRDEQFF	TGTGCCAGCAGCCCCGGTATTGGAGGGAGGGATGAGCAGTTCTTC
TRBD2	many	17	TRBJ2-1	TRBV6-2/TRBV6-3	CASSRPSLTSGDNEQFF	TGTGCCAGCAGCCGCCCTTCGTTGACTAGCGGGGACAATGAGCAGTTCTTC
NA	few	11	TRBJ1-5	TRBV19	CATGDNQPQHF	TGTGCCACAGGGGACAATCAGCCCCAGCATTTT
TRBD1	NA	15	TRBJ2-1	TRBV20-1	CSAHRDRGIYNEQFF	TGCAGTGCCCACCGGGACAGGGGCATCTACAATGAGCAGTTCTTC
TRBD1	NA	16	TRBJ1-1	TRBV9	CASSRGAGQGYTEAFF	TGTGCCAGCAGCCGCGGGGCGGGACAGGGCTACACTGAAGCTTTCTTT
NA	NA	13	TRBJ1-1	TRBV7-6	CATTPPMITEAFF	TGTGCCACCACGCCCCCCATGATCACTGAAGCTTTCTTT
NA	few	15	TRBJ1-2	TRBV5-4	CASSSADLFNYGYTF	TGTGCCAGCAGCTCAGCCGACCTCTTTAACTATGGCTACACCTTC
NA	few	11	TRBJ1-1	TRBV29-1	CSVEIGTEAFF	TGCAGCGTTGAAATAGGGACGGAAGCTTTCTTT
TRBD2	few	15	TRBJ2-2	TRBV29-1	CSAGSGGPNTGELFF	TGCAGCGCCGGAAGCGGGGGCCCGAACACCGGGGAGCTGTTTTTT
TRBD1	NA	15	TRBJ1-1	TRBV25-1	CASRDRDWGWTEAFF	TGTGCCAGCAGAGACAGGGACTGGGGATGGACTGAAGCTTTCTTT